This T cell receptor (beta chain) was observed in a study of vaccination and CD4 T cells after COVID-19. CDR3 size: 15 residues. Trimming stripped 5 bases from V and 11 bases from J, with 19 bases between. Per the germline V gene, CDR1 is MNHNS and CDR2 is SASEGT. Cultured CD4+ T-cell DNA underwent Oncomine TCR Beta short-read sequencing. Each CDR3 protein gets one entry after TCRdb re-called the PCR reads with MiXCR. Among about 10,000 distinct CDR3 sequences listed, less than 50% were seen once. In the case of this clonotype: As yet, its antigen is unknown.

The sample's treatment: approximately nine-day PBMC culture with coronavirus spike peptide pools or control peptides (ViraFEST assay). Prior to the COVID-19 pandemic (2011-2018), the unexposed donor's CD4+ T cells were collected. The sequenced sample was CD4+ T cells from blood, cultured in vitro. This sequence joins TRBV6-1 and TRBJ1-6, with TRBD1 as a possible D gene (6 bases). The sequence was obtained from a human donor in good health. In DNA, the CDR3 is TGTGCCAGCAGTCGGACAGTCGGTCAAAGGGCACCCCTCCACTTT. This gives the protein CASSRTVGQRAPLHF.